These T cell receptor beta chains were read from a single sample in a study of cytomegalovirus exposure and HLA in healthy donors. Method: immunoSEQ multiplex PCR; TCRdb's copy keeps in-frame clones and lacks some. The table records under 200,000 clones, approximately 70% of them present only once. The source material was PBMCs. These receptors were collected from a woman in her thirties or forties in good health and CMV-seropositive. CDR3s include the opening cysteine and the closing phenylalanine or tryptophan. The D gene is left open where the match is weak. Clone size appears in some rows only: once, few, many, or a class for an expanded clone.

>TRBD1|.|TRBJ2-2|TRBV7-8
TGTGCCAGCAGTCAAAACGACAGGGTGAACACCGGGGAGCTGTTTTTT
CASSQNDRVNTGELFF
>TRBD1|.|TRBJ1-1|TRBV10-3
TGTGCCATCGCCCAGGGGGCCTTTCCTACTATGAACACTGAAGCTTTCTTT
CAIAQGAFPTMNTEAFF
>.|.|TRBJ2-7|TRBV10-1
TGCGCCAGCATCAGCTCCTACGAGCAGTACTTC
CASISSYEQYF
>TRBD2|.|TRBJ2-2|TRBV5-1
TGCGCCAGCAGCGGCGGACTAGTTGTGGCCGGGGAGCTGTTTTTT
CASSGGLVVAGELFF
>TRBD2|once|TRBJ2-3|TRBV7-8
TGTGCCAGCAGCTTAGTCGGGGGGGCACGCACAGATACGCAGTATTTT
CASSLVGGARTDTQYF
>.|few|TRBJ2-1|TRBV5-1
TGCGCCAGCAGCACCCACGGGTACAATGAGCAGTTCTTC
CASSTHGYNEQFF
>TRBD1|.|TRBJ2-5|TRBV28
TGTGCCAGCAGTTCGGGACAGGTGGGTCCCGAGACCCAGTACTTC
CASSSGQVGPETQYF
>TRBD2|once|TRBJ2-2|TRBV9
TGTGCCAGCAGCAGGAACGGGGGGTCCATAGGGCCCGGGGAGCTGTTTTTT
CASSRNGGSIGPGELFF
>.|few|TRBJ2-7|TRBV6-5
TGTGCCAGCAGGAAGACAGGAAAGTACGAGCAGTACTTC
CASRKTGKYEQYF
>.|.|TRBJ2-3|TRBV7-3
TGTGCCAGCAGCTTTAGGCGGGGGCCCACAGATACGCAGTATTTT
CASSFRRGPTDTQYF
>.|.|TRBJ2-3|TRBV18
TGTGCCAGCTCACCCGGAGGGGGCCTCAGCACAGATACGCAGTATTTT
CASSPGGGLSTDTQYF
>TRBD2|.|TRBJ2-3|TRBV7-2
TGTGCCAGCAGCCCTCAGATGGGGGGGAACACAGATACGCAGTATTTT
CASSPQMGGNTDTQYF
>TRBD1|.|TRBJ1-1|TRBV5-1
TGCGCCAGCAGCGGGACAGGGGCCTACACTGAAGCTTTCTTT
CASSGTGAYTEAFF
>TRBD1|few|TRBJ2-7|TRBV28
TGTGCCATCTCGACAGGGGCCGACTACGAGCAGTACTTC
CAISTGADYEQYF
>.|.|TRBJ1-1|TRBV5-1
TGCGCCAGCAGCTTGGAGGTGTCACAGCCGAACACTGAAGCTTTCTTT
CASSLEVSQPNTEAFF
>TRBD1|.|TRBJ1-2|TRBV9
TGTGCCAGCAGCGCCGGACAGGGAGCCAACTATGGCTACACCTTC
CASSAGQGANYGYTF
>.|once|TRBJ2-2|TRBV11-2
TGTGCCAGCAGCTTAAACCCCCCTAGCGTAAACACCGGGGAGCTGTTTTTT
CASSLNPPSVNTGELFF
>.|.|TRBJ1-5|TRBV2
TGTGCCAGCAGCCCGGACGGGGGTTCCCAGAATTTT
CASSPDGGSQNF
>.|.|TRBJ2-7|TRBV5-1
TGCGCCAGCAGCCTCTCGCCAGGGACCTACGAGCAGTACTTC
CASSLSPGTYEQYF
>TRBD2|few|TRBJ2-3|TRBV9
TGTGCCAGCAGCCCCTCGCCTAGCGGGGGGTTCACAGATACGCAGTATTTT
CASSPSPSGGFTDTQYF
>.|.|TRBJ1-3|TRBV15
TGTGCCACCAGCAGGGACAGAGGAAACACCATATATTTT
CATSRDRGNTIYF
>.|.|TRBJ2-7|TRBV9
TGTGCCAGCAGCACAGGGCGCACCGCAACCTACGAGCAGTACTTC
CASSTGRTATYEQYF